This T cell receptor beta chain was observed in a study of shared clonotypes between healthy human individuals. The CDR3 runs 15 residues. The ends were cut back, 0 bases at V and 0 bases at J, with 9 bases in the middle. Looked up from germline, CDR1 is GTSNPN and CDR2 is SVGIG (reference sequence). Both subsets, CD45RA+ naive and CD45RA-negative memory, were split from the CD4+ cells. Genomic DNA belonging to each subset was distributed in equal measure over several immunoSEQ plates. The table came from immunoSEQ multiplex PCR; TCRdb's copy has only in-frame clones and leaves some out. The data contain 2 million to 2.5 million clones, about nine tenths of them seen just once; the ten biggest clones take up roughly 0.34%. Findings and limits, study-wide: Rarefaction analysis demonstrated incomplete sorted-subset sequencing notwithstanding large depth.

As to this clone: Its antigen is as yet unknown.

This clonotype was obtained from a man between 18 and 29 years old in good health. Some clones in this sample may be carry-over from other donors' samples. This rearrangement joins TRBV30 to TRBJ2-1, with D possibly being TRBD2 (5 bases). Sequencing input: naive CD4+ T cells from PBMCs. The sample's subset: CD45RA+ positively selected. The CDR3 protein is CAWSVWSGSYNEQFF. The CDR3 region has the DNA TGTGCCTGGAGTGTATGGAGCGGCTCCTACAATGAGCAGTTCTTC.